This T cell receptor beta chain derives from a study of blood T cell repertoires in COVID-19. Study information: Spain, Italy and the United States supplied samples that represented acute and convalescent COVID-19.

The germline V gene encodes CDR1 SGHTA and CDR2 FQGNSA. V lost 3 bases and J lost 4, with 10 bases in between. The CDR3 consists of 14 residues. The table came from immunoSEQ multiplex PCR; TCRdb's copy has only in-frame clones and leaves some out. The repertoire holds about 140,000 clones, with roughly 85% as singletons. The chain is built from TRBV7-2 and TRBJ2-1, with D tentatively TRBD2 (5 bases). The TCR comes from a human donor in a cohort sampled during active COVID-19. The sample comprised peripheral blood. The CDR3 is CASSFSTRYNEQFF. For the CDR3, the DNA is TGTGCCAGCAGCTTCTCCACTAGGTACAATGAGCAGTTCTTC.